Listed here are 10 T cell receptor beta chains from one sample, sequenced in a study of blood T cells in healthy people across ages. Next came a second PCR, run for about 7 to 12 cycles, which used a sample-barcoded 5' primer along with a J-beta primer mix. Using its own MiXCR run on the 5' RACE reads, TCRdb lists one record per CDR3 protein. The repertoire holds roughly 1,500,000 distinct CDR3 sequences, with roughly 40% as singletons. What was sequenced was blood. The receptors here all came from a woman aged 18-29 years in good health.

The rearrangement joins TRBV11-2 to TRBJ2-3; TRBD1 matches 8 bases. The germline V gene has CDR1 SGHAT and CDR2 FQNNGV. The CDR3 runs 14 residues. The ends lost 1 base at V and 6 bases at J; junction bases unmatched: 3. The CDR3 coding sequence is TGTGCCAGCAGCTTAGTTCGGGACAGGGATACGCAGTATTTT. It is translated as CASSLVRDRDTQYF. The full variable domain, its missing parts supplied by reference TRBV11-2 and TRBJ2-3, is EAGVAQSPRYKIIEKRQSVAFWCNPISGHATLYWYQQILGQGPKLLIQFQNNGVVDDSQLPKDRFSAERLKGVDSTLKIQPAKLEDSAVYLCASSLVRDRDTQYFGPGTRLTVL.

This clonotype was picked up one time. The rearrangement uses TRBV2 and TRBJ2-4; no firm D call. The J call may not be correct, given that the DNA end is closer to TRBJ2-7. This CDR3 is 13 amino acids long. Per germline, CDR1 SNHLY and CDR2 FYNNEI. DNA for the CDR3: TGTGCCAGCAGGGAACGTACAACCTACGAGCAGTACTTC. It specifies CASRERTTYEQYF.

The sample holds a few counts of this clonotype. V is TRBV29-1 and J is TRBJ1-1; D remains ambiguous. Germline CDR1 reads SQVTM; CDR2 reads ANQGSEA. V was pared by 1 base and J by 1 base, with 13 bases between. CDR3 size: 15 residues. CDR3 region: CSVEGIIRPNTEAFF. In DNA form, the CDR3 reads TGCAGCGTTGAAGGTATAATCCGGCCGAACACTGAAGCTTTCTTT.

V gene TRBV2 combines with J gene TRBJ2-4, with D possibly matching TRBD1 (6 bases). Trimming stripped 4 bases from V and 13 bases from J, with 23 bases between. Per germline, CDR1 SNHLY and CDR2 FYNNEI. This CDR3 spans 15 amino acids. The DNA of the CDR3 is TGTGCCAGCAGTGTACTTGGGACACACGGAAGGGAGCAGTACTTC. Translating gives CASSVLGTHGREQYF.

The rearrangement uses TRBV20-1 and TRBJ2-1; D is unresolved. CDR3 length: 15 amino acids. Trimming stripped 0 bases from V and 0 bases from J, with 9 bases between. Germline CDR1 reads DFQATT; CDR2 reads SNEGSKA (reference sequence). CDR3 amino acids: CSARDTESSYNEQFF. CDR3 sequence (DNA): TGCAGTGCTAGAGATACAGAGAGCTCCTACAATGAGCAGTTCTTC.

As DNA, the CDR3 is TGTGCCAGCAGCCAGGGACTTGCCGGCCAGCAGTACTTC. Amino acid sequence: CASSQGLAGQQYF. The chain links TRBV12-3 or TRBV12-4 to TRBJ2-7; D might be TRBD2 (6 bases). There are 13 residues in the CDR3. V lost 6 bases, J lost 8 bases, and 17 bases lay in between.

The gene calls are TRBV5-1 and TRBJ1-5; D gene uncertain. The CDR3 is made up of 16 amino acids. V was trimmed by 1 base and J by 4 bases, leaving 15 bases between them. Germline CDR1 reads SGHRS; CDR2 reads YFSETQ. The CDR3 DNA reads as TGCGCCAGCAGCTTGAAGGTCCCTCTGGGGAATCAGCCCCAGCATTTT. This encodes CASSLKVPLGNQPQHF.

This chain uses TRBV7-6 with TRBJ2-3; 9 positions match TRBD2. Per the germline V gene, CDR1 is SGHVS and CDR2 is FNYEAQ. J lost 1 base, V lost 5 bases, and 7 bases had no gene match. This CDR3 is built from 16 residues. This CDR3 reads CASSPLPSGGTDTQYF. The CDR3 DNA is TGTGCCAGCAGCCCCCTCCCTAGCGGGGGCACAGATACGCAGTATTTT.

The rearrangement uses TRBV27 and TRBJ2-1, with TRBD2 identical over 7 bases. The germline V gene has CDR1 MNHEY and CDR2 SMNVEV (reference sequence). V shed 5 bases and J 6 bases; nucleotides not matched to a gene: 13. CDR3 length: 16 amino acids. The CDR3 DNA follows: TGTGCCAGCAGTCCCCATCGCGGGGGTGCGCGCAATGAGCAGTTCTTC. Translation: CASSPHRGGARNEQFF.

This clonotype has a handful of counts. The V call is TRBV29-1, the J call TRBJ1-1; a weak D match, TRBD1 (5 bases). CDR1 is SQVTM, CDR2 ANQGSEA, per germline. The CDR3 covers 14 residues. V was pared by 7 bases and J by 1 base, with 16 bases between. DNA of the CDR3: TGCAGCGCGACATCAGGGCTTGCGAACACTGAAGCTTTCTTT. Amino acid sequence: CSATSGLANTEAFF. Filled out from reference TRBV29-1 and TRBJ1-1, the complete variable domain reads SAVISQKPSRDICQRGTSLTIQCQVDSQVTMMFWYRQQPGQSLTLIATANQGSEATYESGFVIDKFPISRPNLTFSTLTVSNMSPEDSSIYLCSATSGLANTEAFFGQGTRLTVV.